Shown below are 30 T cell receptor beta chains from a single sample sequenced in a study of cytomegalovirus exposure and HLA in healthy donors. The PCR contained 60 Vbeta and 13 Jbeta primers. TCRdb's table, derived via immunoSEQ multiplex PCR, lists solely in-frame clones and lacks some. The repertoire holds about 180,000 clones, with approximately 80% as singletons. The specimen was PBMCs. The receptors shown here come from a man aged 25 to 40 in good health and CMV-seropositive.

There are a few counts of this clone. The chain is built from TRBV13 and TRBJ2-5; TRBD1 agrees at 10 bases. Trimming removed 5 bases from V and 5 bases from J; junction bases left unmatched: 8. Germline CDR1 reads PRHDT; CDR2 reads FYEKMQ (reference sequence). CDR3 length: 15 residues. CDR3 in DNA: TGTGCCAGCAGCGTCAAGACAGGGGGCGGGGAGACCCAGTACTTC. Its protein product is CASSVKTGGGETQYF.

The V and J genes are TRBV6-5 and TRBJ2-1; D unresolved. The CDR3 spans 16 residues. V dropped 0 bases and J dropped 5 bases, with 14 bases sitting between them. Looked up from germline, CDR1 is MNHEY and CDR2 is SVGAGI. This CDR3 is CASSYSSSDLDNEQFF. The CDR3 DNA is TGTGCCAGCAGTTACTCTAGCAGCGACCTCGACAATGAGCAGTTCTTC.

The J gene is TRBJ2-5, the V gene TRBV10-2; D unclear. The CDR3 has 13 residues. Between the trimmed V and J ends, which lost 3 bases and 2 bases, there was a span of 7 bases. Germline V gene sequence: CDR1 WSHSY, CDR2 SAAADI. CDR3 nucleotides: TGCGCCAGCAGTGAAAAAGCACAAGAGACCCAGTACTTC. It translates to CASSEKAQETQYF.

CDR3 in amino acids: CASSLAVSNLGEQYF. The CDR3 DNA is TGTGCCAGCAGTTTGGCAGTTAGCAATCTGGGCGAGCAGTACTTC. The chain links TRBV27 to TRBJ2-7; D gene unclear. CDR1 MNHEY and CDR2 SMNVEV come from the germline V gene (reference sequence). Trimming shortened V by 3 bases and J by 6 bases, and 18 bases separated the two germline ends. The CDR3 runs to 15 residues.

This chain joins TRBV19 and TRBJ1-1; possible D gene TRBD1, 5 bases. From germline, CDR1 is LNHDA and CDR2 SQIVND (reference sequence). CDR3 length: 13 amino acids. V was clipped by 5 bases and J by 3 bases, with 10 bases between them. CDR3 amino acids: CASSSSRDTEAFF. Written as DNA, the CDR3 is TGTGCCAGTAGTTCTTCCAGGGACACTGAAGCTTTCTTT.

This clone showed up just once. The rearrangement uses TRBV13 and TRBJ1-3; D perhaps matches TRBD1 (5 bases). The CDR3 contains 16 residues. Germline V lookup: CDR1 PRHDT, CDR2 FYEKMQ (reference sequence). The germline V and J ends were trimmed by 2 bases and 1 base, with 12 bases remaining between them. CDR3 DNA sequence: TGTGCCAGCAGCTTATTAGGACACCAGTCTGGAAACACCATATATTTT. It yields the protein CASSLLGHQSGNTIYF.

The gene calls are TRBV29-1 and TRBJ1-1; 10 bases agree with TRBD1. CDR3 length: 15 residues. Germline V CDR1 and CDR2: SQVTM, ANQGSEA. The trim removed 3 bases at V and 5 bases at J, leaving 9 bases unmatched. The CDR3 spells CSVDIGTGVRTEAFF. Written as DNA, the CDR3 is TGCAGCGTTGACATAGGGACAGGGGTCCGAACTGAAGCTTTCTTT.

In the case of this clone: This same CDR3 is encoded by further DNA sequences in the sample. The J gene is TRBJ2-7, the V gene TRBV7-9, with 12 bases aligning to TRBD2. The germline gives CDR1 SEHNR, CDR2 FQNEAQ (reference sequence). V lost 5 bases and J lost 6; bases outside the gene matches: 2. This CDR3 is 13 amino acids long. The CDR3 sequence: CASSVGLAGEQYF. CDR3 sequence (DNA): TGTGCCAGCAGCGTGGGACTAGCGGGCGAGCAGTACTTC.

V and J are TRBV28 and TRBJ2-5; 9 bases fit TRBD2. The DNA end favors TRBJ2-7, so the J call may be wrong. There are 16 residues in the CDR3. Germline V lookup: CDR1 MDHEN, CDR2 SYDVKM. The chain's CDR3 is CASSFLSGGVKGEQYF. DNA for the CDR3: TGTGCCAGCAGTTTTCTTAGCGGGGGCGTAAAAGGCGAGCAGTACTTC.

Of note for this clone: This CDR3 is also generated by other DNA sequences in the sample. The chain uses TRBV2 and TRBJ1-1; 7 bases align to TRBD1. The V and J ends lost 7 bases and 1 base, in that order; junction bases with no gene match: 3. CDR1 is SNHLY and CDR2 is FYNNEI in the germline V gene. CDR3 length equals 13 residues. CDR3 nucleotide sequence: TGTGCCAGCAAGGGACAGCAGAACACTGAAGCTTTCTTT. This encodes CASKGQQNTEAFF.

The DNA of the CDR3 is TGTGCCAGCGTTACTATTTGGAATGAGCAGTTCTTC. Protein product: CASVTIWNEQFF. This chain connects TRBV6-5 to TRBJ2-1, with no clear D. Trimming left V 8 bases short and J 7 bases short, with 12 bases between. This CDR3 contains 12 residues. Germline CDR1 MNHEY, CDR2 SVGAGI.

The sample holds a few counts of this clone. CDR3 nucleotide sequence: TGTGCCAGCTCACGAAGCGACACTGAAGCTTTCTTT. This gives the protein CASSRSDTEAFF. V gene TRBV18 combines with J gene TRBJ1-1; D gene ambiguous. CDR3 length: 12 residues. Germline lookup yields CDR1 KGHSH and CDR2 LQKENI. V was cut by 4 bases and J by 3 bases, with 6 bases left in between.

The V and J genes are TRBV27 and TRBJ2-1; 12 bases map to TRBD2. Losses at the gene ends were 3 bases for V and 6 bases for J; bases not matched to a gene: 6. This CDR3 has 16 amino acids. The germline CDR1 and CDR2 sequences are MNHEY and SMNVEV (reference sequence). Written as DNA, the CDR3 is TGTGCCAGCAGTTTTTCTAAGACTAGCGGGGGCAATGAGCAGTTCTTC. Translated, it gives CASSFSKTSGGNEQFF.

This clone was seen just once. The chain joins TRBV6-1 to TRBJ2-1; TRBD2 agrees at 13 bases. The CDR3 is 15 amino acids. J lost 5 bases, V lost 4 bases, and 2 bases had no gene match. Germline V CDR1 and CDR2: MNHNS, SASEGT. The CDR3 loop is CASSAGLAGNNEQFF. Written as DNA, the CDR3 is TGTGCCAGCAGTGCGGGACTAGCGGGAAACAATGAGCAGTTCTTC.

Of note for this clone: A junction boundary mismatches the germline segment, possibly from a read error. V gene TRBV7-9 combines with J gene TRBJ2-6; 14 nucleotides match TRBD2. The germline V gene has CDR1 SEHNR and CDR2 FQNEAQ (reference sequence). The CDR3 is made up of 18 amino acids. CDR3 nucleotide sequence: TGTTCCAGCAGATGGACTAGCGGGAGGCGCTCTGGGGCCAACGTCCTGACTTTC. Its protein is CSSRWTSGRRSGANVLTF.

The chain employs TRBV6-5 and TRBJ2-1, with 11 bases identical to TRBD2. In germline, CDR1 is MNHEY, CDR2 SVGAGI. The V gene end was trimmed by 6 bases and the J gene end by 9 bases; junction bases not matched to a gene: 7. The CDR3 spans 14 residues. The CDR3 spells CASSTSGSRIEQFF. The DNA for the CDR3 is TGTGCCAGCAGCACTAGCGGGAGTAGAATTGAGCAGTTCTTC.

This clone turned up a few times. J is TRBJ2-3 and V is TRBV6-1, with TRBD2 matching 10 bases. After removal of 2 bases from V and 2 bases from J, the junction contained 7 bases not matched to a gene. In germline, CDR1 is MNHNS, CDR2 SASEGT. This CDR3 spans 17 amino acids. Written as DNA, the CDR3 is TGTGCCAGCAGTGAATTGTATCTAGCGGGGGCCACAGATACGCAGTATTTT. Amino acids: CASSELYLAGATDTQYF.

The chain carries TRBV7-9 and TRBJ2-1, with TRBD1 matching over 9 bases. V gave up 7 bases and J gave up 7 bases; unmatched junction bases: 14. Germline loops: CDR1 SEHNR, CDR2 FQNEAQ (reference sequence). The CDR3 runs 16 residues. The CDR3 protein is CASKSPEGQGRNEQFF. CDR3 coding DNA: TGTGCCAGCAAGAGCCCGGAGGGACAGGGAAGAAATGAGCAGTTCTTC.

V usage is TRBV5-6 and J usage is TRBJ1-3; the D gene is possibly TRBD1 (6 bases). V was cut by 4 bases and J by 5 bases, with 10 bases left in between. The V gene's germline CDR1 is SGHDT and CDR2 YYEEEE. The CDR3 loop spans 13 amino acids. DNA of the CDR3: TGTGCCAGCAGCCCGACAGGCAGAAACACCATATATTTT. The encoded protein is CASSPTGRNTIYF.

The chain uses TRBV30 and TRBJ2-7; D not resolved. This CDR3 comprises 11 residues. From germline, CDR1 is GTSNPN and CDR2 SVGIG (reference sequence). V was cut by 4 bases and J by 3 bases, with 7 bases left in between. In DNA form, the CDR3 reads TGTGCCTGGATGCGAGGCTACGAGCAGTACTTC. Protein sequence: CAWMRGYEQYF. The full variable domain, in which reference TRBV30 and TRBJ2-7 provide the parts outside the CDR3, is SQTIHQWPATLVQPVGSPLSLECTVEGTSNPNLYWYRQAAGRGLQLLFYSVGIGQISSEVPQNLSASRPQDRQFILSSKKLLLSDSGFYLCAWMRGYEQYFGPGTRLTVT.

V and J are TRBV6-1 and TRBJ1-1; maybe TRBD1 (5 bases). The germline V and J ends were trimmed by 6 bases and 5 bases, with 19 bases remaining between them. There are 15 residues in the CDR3. Germline-derived CDR1 and CDR2 are MNHNS and SASEGT. The CDR3 nucleotides are TGTGCCAGCAGCCGGGACCTCTCCGGGGGGACTGAAGCTTTCTTT. It encodes CASSRDLSGGTEAFF.

In regard to this clone: The junction does not match germline at one end; this may be a read error. The CDR3: CSSSSPGTPEAFF. As DNA, the CDR3 is TGTTCCAGCAGCTCCCCCGGGACTCCTGAAGCTTTCTTT. The gene calls are TRBV7-9 and TRBJ1-1, with a possible D match to TRBD1 (5 bases). CDR1 is SEHNR and CDR2 is FQNEAQ in the germline V gene (reference sequence). CDR3 size: 13 residues.

This rearrangement joins TRBV7-6 to TRBJ2-3, with TRBD2 as a possible D gene (5 bases). Trimming took 5 bases from V and 7 from J, leaving 13 bases between them. The germline CDR1 and CDR2 sequences are SGHVS and FNYEAQ. This CDR3 region has 13 residues. The CDR3: CASSTRLIHTQYF. The CDR3 DNA reads TGTGCCAGCAGCACCCGACTAATACATACGCAGTATTTT.

This clone was recorded only once. The CDR3 loop is CASSRDRASYGYTF. CDR3 sequence (DNA): TGTGCCAGCAGCAGGGACAGAGCTTCCTATGGCTACACCTTC. The V and J genes are TRBV6-5 and TRBJ1-2, with 7 positions matching TRBD1. The CDR3 length is 14 residues. Germline CDR1 is MNHEY and CDR2 is SVGAGI. Trimming removed 6 bases from V and 4 bases from J; junction bases left unmatched: 8.

The chain couples TRBV6-5 to TRBJ1-2; 8 bases fit TRBD1. Looked up from germline, CDR1 is MNHEY and CDR2 is SVGAGI. The CDR3 contains 14 residues. V trimming: 2 bases; J trimming: 8 bases; junction bases outside the gene matches: 7. The CDR3: CASSYGQGAEGYTF. In DNA, the CDR3 is TGTGCCAGCAGTTACGGGCAGGGGGCGGAAGGCTACACCTTC.

The gene calls are TRBV27 and TRBJ1-3; D possibly corresponds to TRBD1 (6 bases). This CDR3 has 14 amino acids. The germline V gene encodes CDR1 MNHEY and CDR2 SMNVEV (reference sequence). Trimming removed 2 bases at V and 2 bases at J, with 7 bases between. The CDR3 is CASSLTGTGNTIYF. The CDR3 region has the DNA TGTGCCAGCAGTTTAACAGGGACTGGAAACACCATATATTTT.

This chain links TRBV2 with TRBJ2-5; the match to TRBD1 covers 7 bases. The J call is uncertain, as TRBJ2-7 better fits the DNA end. Per germline, CDR1 SNHLY and CDR2 FYNNEI. The CDR3 extends over 15 amino acids. The CDR3 DNA is TGTGCCAGCAGATCCGGGACAGCTAATACCTACGAGCAGTACTTC. Amino acids: CASRSGTANTYEQYF.

V gene TRBV29-1 combines with J gene TRBJ2-2; maybe TRBD1 (7 bases). This CDR3 region has 15 residues. V was pared by 7 bases and J by 4 bases, with 19 bases between. Germline loops: CDR1 SQVTM, CDR2 ANQGSEA. CDR3 nucleotide sequence: TGCAGCGGGATCGGAGGGGGCGCGGGCACCGGGGAGCTGTTTTTT. Translating it yields CSGIGGGAGTGELFF.

The CDR3 is CASSFGQGGLFF. In nucleotides, the CDR3 is TGTGCCAGCAGCTTCGGACAGGGGGGGCTGTTTTTT. V is TRBV7-3 and J is TRBJ1-4, with 10 bases that match TRBD1. The V segment lost 3 bases and the J segment 14 bases; nucleotides outside the gene matches: 3. The CDR3 consists of 12 residues. Germline lookup yields CDR1 SGHTA and CDR2 FQGTGA.

The chain combines TRBV5-4 with TRBJ2-7; TRBD2 agrees at 9 bases. Germline V gene sequence: CDR1 SGHNT, CDR2 YYREEE (reference sequence). This CDR3 has 14 residues. V lost 3 bases and J lost 2; bases outside the gene matches: 3. For the CDR3, the DNA is TGTGCCAGCAGCTCGGGACTAGCTGCCTACGAGCAGTACTTC. The encoded protein is CASSSGLAAYEQYF. The complete variable domain, with remaining parts taken from reference TRBV5-4 and TRBJ2-7, reads ETGVTQSPTHLIKTRGQQVTLRCSSQSGHNTVSWYQQALGQGPQFIFQYYREEENGRGNFPPRFSGLQFPNYSSELNVNALELDDSALYLCASSSGLAAYEQYFGPGTRLTVT.